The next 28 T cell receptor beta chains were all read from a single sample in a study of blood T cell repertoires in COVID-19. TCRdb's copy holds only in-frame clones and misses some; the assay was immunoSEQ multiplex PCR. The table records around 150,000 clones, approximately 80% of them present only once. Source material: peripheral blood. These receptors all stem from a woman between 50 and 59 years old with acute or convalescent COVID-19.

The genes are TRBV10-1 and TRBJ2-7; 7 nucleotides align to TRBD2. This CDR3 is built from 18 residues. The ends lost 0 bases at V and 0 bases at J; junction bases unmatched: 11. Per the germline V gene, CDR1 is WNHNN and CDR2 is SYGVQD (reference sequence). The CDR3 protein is CASSESTRERGISYEQYF. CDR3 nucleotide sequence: TGCGCCAGCAGTGAGTCGACGCGGGAGCGGGGTATCTCCTACGAGCAGTACTTC.

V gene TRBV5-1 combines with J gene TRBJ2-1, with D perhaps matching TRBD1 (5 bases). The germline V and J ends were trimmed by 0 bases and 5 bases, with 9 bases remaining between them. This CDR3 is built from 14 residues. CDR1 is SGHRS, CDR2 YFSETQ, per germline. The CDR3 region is CASSLVGRDNEQFF. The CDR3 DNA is TGCGCCAGCAGCTTGGTGGGCAGGGACAATGAGCAGTTCTTC. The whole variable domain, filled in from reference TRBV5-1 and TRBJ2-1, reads KAGVTQTPRYLIKTRGQQVTLSCSPISGHRSVSWYQQTPGQGLQFLFEYFSETQRNKGNFPGRFSGRQFSNSRSEMNVSTLELGDSALYLCASSLVGRDNEQFFGPGTRLTVL.

CDR3 sequence reads: CASSLIQGSTEAFF. CDR3 in DNA: TGTGCCAGCAGCTTAATTCAGGGGAGTACTGAAGCTTTCTTT. The V and J genes are TRBV7-3 and TRBJ1-1, with TRBD1 as a possible D gene (6 bases). V was pared by 1 base and J by 5 bases, with 11 bases between. The CDR3 spans 14 residues. The germline gives CDR1 SGHTA, CDR2 FQGTGA.

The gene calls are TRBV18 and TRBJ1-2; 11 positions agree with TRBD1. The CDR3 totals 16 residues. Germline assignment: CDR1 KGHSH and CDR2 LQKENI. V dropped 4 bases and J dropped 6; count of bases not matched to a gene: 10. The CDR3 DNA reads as TGTGCCAGCTCACTAACTTCCCCGGGACAGGGGGATGGCTACACCTTC. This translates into CASSLTSPGQGDGYTF.

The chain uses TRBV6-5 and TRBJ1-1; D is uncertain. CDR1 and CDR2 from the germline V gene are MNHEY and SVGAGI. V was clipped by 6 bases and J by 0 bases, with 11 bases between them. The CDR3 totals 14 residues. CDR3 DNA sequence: TGTGCCAGCAGCCCGTCGTTATTGAACACTGAAGCTTTCTTT. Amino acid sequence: CASSPSLLNTEAFF.

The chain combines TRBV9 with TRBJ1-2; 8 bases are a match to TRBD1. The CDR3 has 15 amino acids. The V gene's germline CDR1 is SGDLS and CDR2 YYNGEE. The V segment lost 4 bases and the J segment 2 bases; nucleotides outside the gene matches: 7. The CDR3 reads CASSQKGQGNYGYTF. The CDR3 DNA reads TGTGCCAGCAGCCAGAAAGGACAGGGAAACTATGGCTACACCTTC.

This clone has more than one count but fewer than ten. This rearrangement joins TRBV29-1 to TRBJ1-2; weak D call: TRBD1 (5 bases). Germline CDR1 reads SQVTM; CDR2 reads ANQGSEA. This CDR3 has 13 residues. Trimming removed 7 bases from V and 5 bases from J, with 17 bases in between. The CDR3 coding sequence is TGCAGCGCGCTGGGGCCGGGCAATTATGGCTACACCTTC. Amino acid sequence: CSALGPGNYGYTF.

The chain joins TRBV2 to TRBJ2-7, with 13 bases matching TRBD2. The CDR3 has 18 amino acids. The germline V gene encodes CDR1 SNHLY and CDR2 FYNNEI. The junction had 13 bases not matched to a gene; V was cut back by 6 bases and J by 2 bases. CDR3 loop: CASRAGTSGAMPAYEQYF. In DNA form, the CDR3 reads TGTGCCAGCAGGGCCGGGACTAGCGGGGCAATGCCTGCCTACGAGCAGTACTTC.

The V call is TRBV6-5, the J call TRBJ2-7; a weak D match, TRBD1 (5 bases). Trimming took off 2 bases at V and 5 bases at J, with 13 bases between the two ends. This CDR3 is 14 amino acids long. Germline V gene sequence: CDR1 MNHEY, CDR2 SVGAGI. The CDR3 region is CASSYRSGLDEQYF. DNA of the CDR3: TGTGCCAGCAGTTACCGGTCAGGGTTGGACGAGCAGTACTTC.

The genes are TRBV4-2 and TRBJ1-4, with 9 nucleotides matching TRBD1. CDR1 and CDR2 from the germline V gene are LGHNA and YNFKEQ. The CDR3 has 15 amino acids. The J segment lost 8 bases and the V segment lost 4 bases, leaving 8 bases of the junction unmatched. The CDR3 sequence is CASSRSDRGEEKLFF. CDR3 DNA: TGTGCCAGCAGCCGGTCGGACAGGGGAGAAGAAAAACTGTTTTTT.

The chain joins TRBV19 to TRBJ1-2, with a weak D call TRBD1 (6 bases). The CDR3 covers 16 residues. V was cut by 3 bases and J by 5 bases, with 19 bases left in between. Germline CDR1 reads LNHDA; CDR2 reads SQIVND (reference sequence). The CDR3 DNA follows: TGTGCCAGTAGTATTTTCCAGGGGCAAAAGGTATATGGCTACACCTTC. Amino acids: CASSIFQGQKVYGYTF. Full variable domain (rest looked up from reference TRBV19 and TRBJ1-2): DGGITQSPKYLFRKEGQNVTLSCEQNLNHDAMYWYRQDPGQGLRLIYYSQIVNDFQKGDIAEGYSVSREKKESFPLTVTSAQKNPTAFYLCASSIFQGQKVYGYTFGSGTRLTVV.

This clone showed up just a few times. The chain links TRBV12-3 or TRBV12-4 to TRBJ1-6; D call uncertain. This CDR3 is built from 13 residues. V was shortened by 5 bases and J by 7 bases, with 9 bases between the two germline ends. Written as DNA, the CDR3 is TGTGCCAGCAGTACCAGGTCCAATTCACCCCTCCACTTT. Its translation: CASSTRSNSPLHF.

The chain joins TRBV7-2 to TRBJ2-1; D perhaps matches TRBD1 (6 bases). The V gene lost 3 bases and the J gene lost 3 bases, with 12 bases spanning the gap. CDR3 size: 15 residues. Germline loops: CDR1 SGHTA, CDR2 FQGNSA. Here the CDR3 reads CASSLGQGYYNEQFF. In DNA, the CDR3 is TGTGCCAGCAGCTTGGGTCAGGGGTACTACAATGAGCAGTTCTTC. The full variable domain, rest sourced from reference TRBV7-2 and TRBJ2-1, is GAGVSQSPSNKVTEKGKDVELRCDPISGHTALYWYRQSLGQGLEFLIYFQGNSAPDKSGLPSDRFSAERTGGSVSTLTIQRTQQEDSAVYLCASSLGQGYYNEQFFGPGTRLTVL.

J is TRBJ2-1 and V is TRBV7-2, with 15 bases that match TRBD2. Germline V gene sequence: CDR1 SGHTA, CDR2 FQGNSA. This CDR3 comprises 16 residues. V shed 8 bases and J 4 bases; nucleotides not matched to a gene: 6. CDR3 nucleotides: TGTGCCAGCGCCGGACTAGCGGGGGGGGGTTACAATGAGCAGTTCTTC. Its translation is CASAGLAGGGYNEQFF.

This chain's CDR3 is CASSQEPEGARGYTF. Here the CDR3 DNA reads TGCGCCAGCAGCCAAGAACCCGAGGGGGCGCGTGGCTACACCTTC. This sequence joins TRBV4-3 and TRBJ1-2, with 7 bases fitting TRBD1. With V trimmed by 0 bases and J by 7 bases, 8 bases remained unmatched. CDR1 is LGHNA, CDR2 YSLEER, per germline. This CDR3 region has 15 residues.

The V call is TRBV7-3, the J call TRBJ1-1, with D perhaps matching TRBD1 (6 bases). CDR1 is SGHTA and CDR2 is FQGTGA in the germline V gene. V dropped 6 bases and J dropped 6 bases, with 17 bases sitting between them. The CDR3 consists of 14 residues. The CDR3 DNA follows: TGTGCCAGCAGTGCCAGCTCGGGACATCCTGAAGCTTTCTTT. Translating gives CASSASSGHPEAFF.

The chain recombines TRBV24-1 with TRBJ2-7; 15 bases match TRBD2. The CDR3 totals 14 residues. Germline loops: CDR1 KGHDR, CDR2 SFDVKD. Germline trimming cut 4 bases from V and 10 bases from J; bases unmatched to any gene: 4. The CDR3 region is CATSEGTSGGRQYF. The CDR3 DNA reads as TGTGCCACCAGTGAGGGGACTAGCGGGGGGAGACAGTACTTC.

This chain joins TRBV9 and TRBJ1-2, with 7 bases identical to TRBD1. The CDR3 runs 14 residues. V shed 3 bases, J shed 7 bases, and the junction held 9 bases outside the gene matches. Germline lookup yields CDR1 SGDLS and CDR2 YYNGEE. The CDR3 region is CASSARQGGSGYTF. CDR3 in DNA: TGTGCCAGCAGCGCCCGACAGGGAGGCTCTGGCTACACCTTC.

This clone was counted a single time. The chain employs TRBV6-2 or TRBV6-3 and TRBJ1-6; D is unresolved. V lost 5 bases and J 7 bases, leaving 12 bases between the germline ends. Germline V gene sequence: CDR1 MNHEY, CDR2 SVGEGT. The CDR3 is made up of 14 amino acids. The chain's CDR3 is CASSTRSGNSPLHF. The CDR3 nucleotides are TGTGCCAGCAGTACCCGTAGCGGGAATTCACCCCTCCACTTT.

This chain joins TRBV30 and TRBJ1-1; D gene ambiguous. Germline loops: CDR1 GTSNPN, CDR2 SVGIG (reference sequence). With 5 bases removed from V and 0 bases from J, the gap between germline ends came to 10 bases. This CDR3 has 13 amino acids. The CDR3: CAWGPVMNTEAFF. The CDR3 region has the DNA TGTGCCTGGGGGCCGGTGATGAACACTGAAGCTTTCTTT.

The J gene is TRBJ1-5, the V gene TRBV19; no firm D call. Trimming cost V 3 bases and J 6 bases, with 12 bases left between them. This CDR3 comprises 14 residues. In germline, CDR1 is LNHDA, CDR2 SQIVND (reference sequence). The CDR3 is CASSMFEGTQPQHF. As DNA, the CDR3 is TGTGCCAGTAGTATGTTCGAGGGAACTCAGCCCCAGCATTTT.

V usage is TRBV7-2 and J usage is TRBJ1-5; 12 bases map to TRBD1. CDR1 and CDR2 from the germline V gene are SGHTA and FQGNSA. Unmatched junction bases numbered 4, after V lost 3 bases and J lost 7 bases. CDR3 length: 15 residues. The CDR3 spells CASSLGQGAWQPQHF. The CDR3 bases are TGTGCCAGCAGCTTGGGACAGGGGGCATGGCAGCCCCAGCATTTT.

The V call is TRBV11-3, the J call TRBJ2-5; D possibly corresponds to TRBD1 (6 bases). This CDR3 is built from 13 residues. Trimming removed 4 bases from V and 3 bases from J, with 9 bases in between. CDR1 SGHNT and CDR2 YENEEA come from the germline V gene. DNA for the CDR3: TGTGCCAGCAGCTCACCAGGGGAAGAGACCCAGTACTTC. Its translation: CASSSPGEETQYF.

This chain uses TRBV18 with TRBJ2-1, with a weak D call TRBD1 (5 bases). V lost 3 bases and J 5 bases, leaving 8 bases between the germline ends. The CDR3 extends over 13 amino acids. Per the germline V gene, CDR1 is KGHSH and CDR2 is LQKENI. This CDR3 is CASSPDTNNEQFF. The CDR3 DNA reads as TGTGCCAGCTCACCGGACACTAACAATGAGCAGTTCTTC.

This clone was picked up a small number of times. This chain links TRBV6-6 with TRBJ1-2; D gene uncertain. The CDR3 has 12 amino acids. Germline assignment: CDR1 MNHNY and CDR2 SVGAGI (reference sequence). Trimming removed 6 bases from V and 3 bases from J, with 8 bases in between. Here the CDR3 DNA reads TGTGCCAGCAGCCCTACTGACTATGGCTACACCTTC. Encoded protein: CASSPTDYGYTF.

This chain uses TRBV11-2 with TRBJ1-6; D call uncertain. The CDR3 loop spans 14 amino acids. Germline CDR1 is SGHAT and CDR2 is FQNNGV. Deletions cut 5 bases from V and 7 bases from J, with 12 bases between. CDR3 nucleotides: TGTGCCAGCAGCCTCCACGCTACGAATTCACCCCTCCACTTT. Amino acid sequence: CASSLHATNSPLHF. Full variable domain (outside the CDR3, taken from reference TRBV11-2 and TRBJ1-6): EAGVAQSPRYKIIEKRQSVAFWCNPISGHATLYWYQQILGQGPKLLIQFQNNGVVDDSQLPKDRFSAERLKGVDSTLKIQPAKLEDSAVYLCASSLHATNSPLHFGNGTRLTVT.

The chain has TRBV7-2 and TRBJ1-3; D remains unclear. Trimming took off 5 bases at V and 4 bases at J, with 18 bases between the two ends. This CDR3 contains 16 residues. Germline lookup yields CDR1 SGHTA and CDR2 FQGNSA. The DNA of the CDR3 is TGTGCCAGCAGCAACCTAGGAGTTCGGCTAGGAAACACCATATATTTT. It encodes CASSNLGVRLGNTIYF. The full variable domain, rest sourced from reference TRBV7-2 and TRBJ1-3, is GAGVSQSPSNKVTEKGKDVELRCDPISGHTALYWYRQSLGQGLEFLIYFQGNSAPDKSGLPSDRFSAERTGGSVSTLTIQRTQQEDSAVYLCASSNLGVRLGNTIYFGEGSWLTVV.

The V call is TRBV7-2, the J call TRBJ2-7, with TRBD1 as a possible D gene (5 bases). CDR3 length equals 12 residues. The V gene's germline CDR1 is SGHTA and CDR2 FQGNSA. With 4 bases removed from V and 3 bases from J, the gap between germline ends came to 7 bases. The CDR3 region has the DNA TGTGCCAGCAGCTCCCAGGGCTACGAGCAGTACTTC. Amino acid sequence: CASSSQGYEQYF. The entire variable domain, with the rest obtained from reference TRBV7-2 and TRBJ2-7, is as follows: GAGVSQSPSNKVTEKGKDVELRCDPISGHTALYWYRQSLGQGLEFLIYFQGNSAPDKSGLPSDRFSAERTGGSVSTLTIQRTQQEDSAVYLCASSSQGYEQYFGPGTRLTVT.